The 30 T cell receptor beta chains in this list originate from one sample, sequenced in a study of blood T cells in healthy people across ages. Primers used in a second PCR of about 7 to 11 cycles were a sample-barcoded 5' primer and a J-beta primer mix. TCRdb used MiXCR to reprocess the 5' RACE reads, holding one entry per CDR3 protein. The data show 870,000 or so distinct CDR3 sequences, 25% to 35% seen once. Sequencing was performed on blood. Receptors originate from a woman over 75 in good health.

This clonotype was seen many times. J is TRBJ2-4 and V is TRBV14; D gene uncertain. V lost 1 base and J lost 8, with 3 bases in between. Per the germline V gene, CDR1 is SGHDN and CDR2 is FVKESK. The CDR3 runs 11 residues. The CDR3 bases are TGTGCCAGCAGCCAAGCTGACATTCAGTACTTC. Translating it yields CASSQADIQYF.

This clonotype turned up a few times. This sequence joins TRBV9 and TRBJ2-7, with 10 bases lining up with TRBD2. The closer fit of TRBJ2-5 to the DNA end suggests the J call may be wrong. Germline CDR1 SGDLS, CDR2 YYNGEE. This CDR3 is 17 amino acids long. In DNA, the CDR3 is TGTGCCAGCAGCGCCCCGGGTCGAGCGGGGGGGCAGGAGACCCAGTACTTC. As protein: CASSAPGRAGGQETQYF.

This chain connects TRBV7-6 to TRBJ2-7, with D possibly being TRBD1 (6 bases). CDR3 size: 14 residues. Trimming removed 5 bases from V and 3 bases from J, with 14 bases in between. Germline assignment: CDR1 SGHVS and CDR2 FNYEAQ. The CDR3 DNA sequence: TGTGCCAGCAGCGCCAGTACAGGGATCTACGAGCAGTACTTC. This encodes CASSASTGIYEQYF.

In this sample, this clonotype turned up a few times. V gene TRBV6-1 combines with J gene TRBJ2-3, with 12 bases lining up with TRBD2. The germline CDR1 and CDR2 sequences are MNHNS and SASEGT. The CDR3 extends over 16 amino acids. J gave up 1 base and V 4 bases, and 3 bases lay outside the gene matches. CDR3 DNA: TGTGCCAGCAGTGCCCGGACTAGCGGGGGCACAGATACGCAGTATTTT. Residues: CASSARTSGGTDTQYF.

This chain connects TRBV20-1 to TRBJ1-5, with a tentative D call TRBD1 (5 bases). V lost 0 bases, J lost 4 bases, and 22 bases lay in between. There are 18 residues in the CDR3. Looked up from germline, CDR1 is DFQATT and CDR2 is SNEGSKA (reference sequence). For the CDR3, the DNA is TGCAGTGCTAGAGATCGCTGGCAGGGAGCGGCAGAGAATCAGCCCCAGCATTTT. Amino acids: CSARDRWQGAAENQPQHF.

Comments on this clonotype: A read error may be the cause here, since a much bigger clone is one base away. In DNA form, the CDR3 reads TGTACCAGCTCACCCCAGGGACAGTCCGCCAACTATGGCTACACCTTC. Translated: CTSSPQGQSANYGYTF. This chain uses TRBV18 with TRBJ1-2; 7 nucleotides match TRBD1. Germline V gives CDR1 KGHSH, CDR2 LQKENI. This CDR3 has 16 residues.

This clonotype was counted many times. V gene TRBV20-1 combines with J gene TRBJ2-5, with D possibly TRBD2 on 6 matching bases. The V end lost 2 bases, the J end lost 1 base, and 11 bases lay between the germline ends. The germline V gene encodes CDR1 DFQATT and CDR2 SNEGSKA (reference sequence). This CDR3 has 14 amino acids. The CDR3 protein is CSARLGGSQETQYF. CDR3 bases: TGCAGTGCTAGACTGGGGGGTTCCCAAGAGACCCAGTACTTC.

A few counts support this clonotype. The chain combines TRBV2 with TRBJ2-5, with D perhaps TRBD1 (6 bases). CDR1 and CDR2 from the germline V gene are SNHLY and FYNNEI. Trimming removed 6 bases at V and 1 base at J, with 15 bases between. This CDR3 has 15 residues. The CDR3 loop reads CASRGDRTFQETQYF. The CDR3 DNA sequence: TGTGCCAGCAGGGGAGACAGGACCTTCCAAGAGACCCAGTACTTC.

J is TRBJ2-7 and V is TRBV9; D gene unclear. The CDR3 extends over 16 amino acids. Trimming removed 0 bases from V and 7 bases from J, with 20 bases in between. CDR1 and CDR2 from the germline V gene are SGDLS and YYNGEE. The CDR3: CASSVAVPSSYNEQYF. CDR3 nucleotide sequence: TGTGCCAGCAGCGTAGCTGTACCAAGCTCCTACAATGAGCAGTACTTC.

This chain links TRBV6-5 with TRBJ2-1; D is uncertain. Germline V gene sequence: CDR1 MNHEY, CDR2 SVGAGI. The CDR3 runs 15 residues. V was shortened by 6 bases and J by 0 bases, with 12 bases between the two germline ends. The CDR3 coding sequence is TGTGCCAGCAGGAAGACGCAGAGCTCCTACAATGAGCAGTTCTTC. Its protein product is CASRKTQSSYNEQFF.

The rearrangement links TRBV9 to TRBJ1-6; D possibly corresponds to TRBD1 (5 bases). Trimming stripped 4 bases from V and 7 bases from J, with 12 bases between. The CDR3 sequence is 14 residues long. Germline V gene sequence: CDR1 SGDLS, CDR2 YYNGEE. The CDR3 DNA is TGTGCCAGCAGCCCGGGACCGGAAAATTCACCCCTCCACTTT. Protein: CASSPGPENSPLHF.

The chain is built from TRBV12-3 or TRBV12-4 and TRBJ2-3; the match to TRBD2 covers 12 bases. V shed 5 bases and J 5 bases; nucleotides not matched to a gene: 14. This CDR3 has 18 residues. The CDR3 DNA follows: TGTGCCAGCAGTGGCTATATACTAGCGGGAGGTCCCGGAGATACGCAGTATTTT. This sequence encodes CASSGYILAGGPGDTQYF.

This clonotype was counted at least ten times. This chain links TRBV29-1 with TRBJ2-3; no definite D call. CDR1 and CDR2 from the germline V gene are SQVTM and ANQGSEA. This CDR3 region has 12 residues. The V and J ends lost 7 bases and 6 bases respectively, with 14 bases between them. DNA of the CDR3: TGCAGCGCCAAACCCCTGTCCGATACGCAGTATTTT. It translates to CSAKPLSDTQYF.

The sample holds one count of this clonotype. A much larger clone differs from this one at a single base, so this may be a read error. The CDR3, as DNA: TGTGCCAGCAGGAGGGTCGGAGGGAGCTCCTACAATGAGCAGTTCTTC. This translates into CASRRVGGSSYNEQFF. This rearrangement joins TRBV2 to TRBJ2-1, with a weak D call TRBD2 (6 bases). Germline V CDR1 and CDR2: SNHLY, FYNNEI. This CDR3 has 16 residues. V was shortened by 6 bases and J by 0 bases, with 15 bases between the two germline ends.

J is TRBJ2-3 and V is TRBV10-3; tentative D call: TRBD1 (5 bases). The CDR3 sequence is 13 residues long. Germline V gene lookup returns CDR1 ENHRY and CDR2 SYGVKD. V was pared by 7 bases and J by 6 bases, with 14 bases between. For the CDR3, the DNA is TGTGCCATCAAGGGGTCGCGAGCGGATACGCAGTATTTT. Translation gives CAIKGSRADTQYF.

In this sample, this clonotype turned up a few times. V and J are TRBV20-1 and TRBJ2-7, with D possibly being TRBD1 (6 bases). This CDR3 has 14 residues. From germline, CDR1 is DFQATT and CDR2 SNEGSKA (reference sequence). Trimming took 1 base from V and 7 from J, leaving 17 bases between them. The CDR3: CSARGGRSYNEQYF. CDR3 DNA: TGCAGTGCTAGAGGGGGGCGGTCCTACAATGAGCAGTACTTC.

This clonotype occurred once. The CDR3 region is CASSVAARAKGETQYF. The CDR3 nucleotides are TGTGCCAGCAGCGTAGCTGCCAGGGCGAAGGGAGAGACCCAGTACTTC. The V gene is TRBV9, the J gene TRBJ2-4; D possibly corresponds to TRBD1 (5 bases). The J call could be wrong; TRBJ2-5 is a better fit for the DNA end. This CDR3 is built from 16 residues. Germline V gene lookup returns CDR1 SGDLS and CDR2 YYNGEE.

This clonotype was detected a few times. The genes are TRBV9 and TRBJ2-3; 7 nucleotides align to TRBD1. CDR3 length: 15 amino acids. Germline V gives CDR1 SGDLS, CDR2 YYNGEE. After removal of 3 bases from V and 2 bases from J, the junction contained 6 bases not matched to a gene. This CDR3 reads CASSAQGQITDTQYF. The CDR3 DNA reads TGTGCCAGCAGCGCGCAGGGACAGATCACAGATACGCAGTATTTT.

This clonotype was counted between two and nine times. The rearrangement joins TRBV20-1 to TRBJ2-3; 10 bases align to TRBD2. Germline CDR1 is DFQATT and CDR2 is SNEGSKA (reference sequence). The CDR3 has 16 residues. J was trimmed by 4 bases and V by 0 bases; bases with no gene match: 7. CDR3 sequence: CSAREPRSGGADTQYF. CDR3 nucleotide sequence: TGCAGTGCTAGAGAACCCCGGAGCGGGGGGGCAGATACGCAGTATTTT.

The chain carries TRBV18 and TRBJ1-4; no firm D call. V was clipped by 2 bases and J by 5 bases, with 12 bases between them. Germline loops: CDR1 KGHSH, CDR2 LQKENI. The CDR3 covers 15 residues. The CDR3, as DNA: TGTGCCAGCTCACCAGGCCAGCAACCAAATGAAAAACTGTTTTTT. Its translation is CASSPGQQPNEKLFF.

The chain employs TRBV24-1 and TRBJ2-1, with D perhaps being TRBD1 or TRBD2 (5 bases each). TRBJ2-7 matches the DNA end more closely, so the J call is doubtful. Germline assignment: CDR1 KGHDR and CDR2 SFDVKD. The CDR3 extends over 16 amino acids. The CDR3 DNA follows: TGTGCCACCAGTGCCATTTCCGGGACGGCCTACAATGAGCAGTACTTC. The encoded protein is CATSAISGTAYNEQYF.

The sample holds a few counts of this clonotype. The chain combines TRBV7-2 with TRBJ1-1; TRBD1 aligns across 7 bases. The CDR3 spans 17 residues. CDR1 is SGHTA, CDR2 FQGNSA, per germline. Trimming removed 5 bases from V and 1 base from J; junction bases left unmatched: 13. The CDR3 DNA reads TGTGCCAGCAGCCCTCAGGGGGGGACGGTACCGAACACTGAAGCTTTCTTT. Its translation is CASSPQGGTVPNTEAFF.

The rearrangement uses TRBV2 and TRBJ1-6, with D possibly being TRBD1 (6 bases). The V gene's germline CDR1 is SNHLY and CDR2 FYNNEI. Trimming took 11 bases from V and 7 from J, leaving 15 bases between them. This CDR3 is built from 13 residues. The DNA for the CDR3 is TGTGCCGCCCGGCGGACAGAGAATTCACCCCTCCACTTT. It yields the protein CAARRTENSPLHF.

This clonotype was observed at least ten times. V usage is TRBV27 and J usage is TRBJ1-2; maybe TRBD1 (5 bases). CDR1 is MNHEY, CDR2 SMNVEV, per germline (reference sequence). V was cut by 5 bases and J by 8 bases, with 15 bases left in between. The CDR3 contains 13 residues. CDR3 region: CASSRLGQEGYTF. The CDR3 DNA reads as TGTGCCAGCAGTCGCCTGGGGCAGGAGGGCTACACCTTC.

The table lists this clonotype with many counts. This sequence joins TRBV14 and TRBJ1-2; tentative D call: TRBD1 (5 bases). CDR1 is SGHDN and CDR2 is FVKESK in the germline V gene. The V end was cut by 1 base, the J end by 4 bases, with 10 bases between. CDR3 length: 14 amino acids. In nucleotides, the CDR3 is TGTGCCAGCAGCCAAGTTACTGGGGGCTATGGCTACACCTTC. Its protein is CASSQVTGGYGYTF.

This clonotype was found a few times. The gene calls are TRBV4-3 and TRBJ1-1; TRBD1 matches 7 bases. V lost 6 bases, J lost 5 bases, and 15 bases stayed unmatched. This CDR3 has 16 amino acids. The germline V gene encodes CDR1 LGHNA and CDR2 YSLEER. CDR3 amino acids: CASSHLSRGGETEAFF. CDR3 sequence (DNA): TGCGCCAGCAGTCACTTAAGTCGAGGGGGCGAGACTGAAGCTTTCTTT.

This clonotype was counted at least ten times. V and J are TRBV3-1 and TRBJ2-3; D is unresolved. Between the trimmed V and J ends, which lost 0 bases and 2 bases, there was a span of 18 bases. This CDR3 has 18 residues. Germline V gives CDR1 LGHDT, CDR2 YNNKEL (reference sequence). CDR3: CASSQDLRARLLTDTQYF. CDR3 sequence (DNA): TGTGCCAGCAGCCAAGATCTACGGGCTCGCCTTCTCACAGATACGCAGTATTTT.

Many counts were recorded for this clonotype. For the CDR3, the DNA is TGTGCCAGCAGGCCAATTCCCCGGGACTCCTCCTACAATGAGCAGTTCTTC. Amino acid sequence: CASRPIPRDSSYNEQFF. The V and J genes are TRBV11-2 and TRBJ2-1; D possibly corresponds to TRBD2 (6 bases). Germline V gene data show CDR1 as SGHAT and CDR2 as FQNNGV. There are 17 residues in the CDR3. Trimming shortened V by 6 bases and J by 0 bases, and 18 bases separated the two germline ends.

Points on this clonotype: A much larger clonotype is one base distant, so this may be a read error. The chain joins TRBV6-1 to TRBJ1-5; a possible D gene is TRBD1 (5 bases). Germline V gene sequence: CDR1 MNHNS, CDR2 SASEGT. V lost 0 bases and J lost 0, with 9 bases in between. This CDR3 region has 16 residues. CDR3 nucleotide sequence: TGTGCCAGCAGTGAAGCCGGACAATTTAGCAATCAGCCCCAGCATTTT. Its protein is CASSEAGQFSNQPQHF.

The V call is TRBV20-1, the J call TRBJ2-7; tentative D call: TRBD1 (8 bases). CDR3 length: 14 residues. Germline lookup yields CDR1 DFQATT and CDR2 SNEGSKA (reference sequence). With 4 bases removed from V and 0 bases from J, the gap between germline ends came to 13 bases. The DNA for the CDR3 is TGCAGTGCTATACAGGGGGACTACTCCTACGAGCAGTACTTC. Protein product: CSAIQGDYSYEQYF.